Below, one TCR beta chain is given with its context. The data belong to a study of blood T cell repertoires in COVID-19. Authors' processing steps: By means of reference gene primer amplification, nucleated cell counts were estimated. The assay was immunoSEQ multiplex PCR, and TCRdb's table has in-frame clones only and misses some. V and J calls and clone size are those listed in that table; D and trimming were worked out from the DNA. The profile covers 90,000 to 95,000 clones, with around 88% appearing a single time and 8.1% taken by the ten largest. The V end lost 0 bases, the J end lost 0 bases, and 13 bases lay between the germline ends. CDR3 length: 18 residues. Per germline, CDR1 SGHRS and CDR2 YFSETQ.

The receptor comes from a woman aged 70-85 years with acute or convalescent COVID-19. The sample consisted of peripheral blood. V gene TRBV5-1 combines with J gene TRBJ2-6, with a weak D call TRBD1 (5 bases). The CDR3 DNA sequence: TGCGCCAGCAGCTTGGATTACAGGCCCTCCTCTGGGGCCAACGTCCTGACTTTC. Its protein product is CASSLDYRPSSGANVLTF.